This T cell receptor (beta chain) was identified during a study of siplizumab effects on memory and regulatory T cells. Between the trimmed V and J ends, which lost 5 bases and 5 bases, there was a span of 6 bases. The CDR3 runs to 12 residues. CDR1 is SSHAT, CDR2 FNYEAQ, per germline (reference sequence). Here immunoSEQ multiplex PCR was the method, and the copy in TCRdb shows in-frame clones only, minus some. The repertoire has roughly 110,000 clones, approximately 92% of them found once; the top ten carry 0.16%. This TCR came from a human donor in good health. The specimen was non-Treg CD4+ T cells sorted from blood. The chain uses TRBV7-7 and TRBJ2-2; D not resolved. The CDR3 nucleotides read TGTGCCAGCAGCCTGGATACCGGGGAGCTGTTTTTT. Translated: CASSLDTGELFF.